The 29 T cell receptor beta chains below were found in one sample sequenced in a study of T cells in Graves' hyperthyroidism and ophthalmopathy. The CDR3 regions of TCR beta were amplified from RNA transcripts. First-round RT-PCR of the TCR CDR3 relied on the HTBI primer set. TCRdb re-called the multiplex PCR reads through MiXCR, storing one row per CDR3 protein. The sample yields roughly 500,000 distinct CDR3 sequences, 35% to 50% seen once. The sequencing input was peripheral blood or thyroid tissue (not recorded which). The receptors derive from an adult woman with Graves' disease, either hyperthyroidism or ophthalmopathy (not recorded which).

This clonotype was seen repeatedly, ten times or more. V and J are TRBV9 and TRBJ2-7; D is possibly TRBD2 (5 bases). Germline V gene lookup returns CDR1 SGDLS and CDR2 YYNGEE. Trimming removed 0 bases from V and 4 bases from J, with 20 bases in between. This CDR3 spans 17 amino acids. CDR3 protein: CASSVGLATISSYEQYF. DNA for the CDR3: TGTGCCAGCAGCGTAGGCTTAGCGACCATTTCCTCTTACGAGCAGTACTTC.

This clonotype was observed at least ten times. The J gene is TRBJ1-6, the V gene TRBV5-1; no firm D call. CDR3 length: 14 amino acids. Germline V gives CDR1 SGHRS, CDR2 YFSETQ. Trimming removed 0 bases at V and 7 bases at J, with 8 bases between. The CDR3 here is CASSLEAENSPLHF. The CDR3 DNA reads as TGCGCCAGCAGCTTGGAGGCTGAGAATTCACCCCTCCACTTT. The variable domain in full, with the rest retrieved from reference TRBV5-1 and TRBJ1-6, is KAGVTQTPRYLIKTRGQQVTLSCSPISGHRSVSWYQQTPGQGLQFLFEYFSETQRNKGNFPGRFSGRQFSNSRSEMNVSTLELGDSALYLCASSLEAENSPLHFGNGTRLTVT.

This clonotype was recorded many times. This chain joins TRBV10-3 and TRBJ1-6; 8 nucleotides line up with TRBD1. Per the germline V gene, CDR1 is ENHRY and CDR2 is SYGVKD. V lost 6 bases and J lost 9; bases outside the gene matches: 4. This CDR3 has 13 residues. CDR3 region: CAISQGAPSPLHF. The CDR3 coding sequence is TGTGCCATCAGCCAGGGGGCTCCTTCACCCCTCCACTTT.

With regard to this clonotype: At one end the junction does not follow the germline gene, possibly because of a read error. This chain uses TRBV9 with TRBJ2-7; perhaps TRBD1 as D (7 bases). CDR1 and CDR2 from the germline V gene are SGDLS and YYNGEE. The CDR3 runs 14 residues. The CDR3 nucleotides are TGTGCCAGCAGCGCGGGGGACAGAGGCTACGAGCAGCACTTC. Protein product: CASSAGDRGYEQHF.

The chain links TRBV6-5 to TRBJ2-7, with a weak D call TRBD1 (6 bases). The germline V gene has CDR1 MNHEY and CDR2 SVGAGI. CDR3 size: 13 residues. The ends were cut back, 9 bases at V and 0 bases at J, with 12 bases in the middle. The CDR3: CASKGGSSYEQYF. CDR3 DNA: TGTGCCAGTAAAGGGGGTAGCTCCTACGAGCAGTACTTC.

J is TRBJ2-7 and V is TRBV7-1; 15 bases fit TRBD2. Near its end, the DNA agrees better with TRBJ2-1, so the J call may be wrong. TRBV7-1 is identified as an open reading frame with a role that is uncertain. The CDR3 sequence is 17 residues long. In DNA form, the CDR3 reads TGTGCCAGCAGCTCAGGTGGGGGACTAGCGGGAGGCAATGAGCAGTTCTTC. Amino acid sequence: CASSSGGGLAGGNEQFF.

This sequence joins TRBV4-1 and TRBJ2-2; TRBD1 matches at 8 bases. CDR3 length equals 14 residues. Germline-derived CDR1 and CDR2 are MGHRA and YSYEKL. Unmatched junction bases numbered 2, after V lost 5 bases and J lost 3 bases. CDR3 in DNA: TGCGCCAGCAGCGCGGACAGGGACACCGGGGAGCTGTTTTTT. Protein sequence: CASSADRDTGELFF.

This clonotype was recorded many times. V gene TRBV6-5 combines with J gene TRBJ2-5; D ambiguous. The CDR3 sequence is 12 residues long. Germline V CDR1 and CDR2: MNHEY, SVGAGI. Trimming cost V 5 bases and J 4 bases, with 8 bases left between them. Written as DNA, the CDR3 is TGTGCCAGCAGTCATGCCCGAGAGACCCAGTACTTC. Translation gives CASSHARETQYF.

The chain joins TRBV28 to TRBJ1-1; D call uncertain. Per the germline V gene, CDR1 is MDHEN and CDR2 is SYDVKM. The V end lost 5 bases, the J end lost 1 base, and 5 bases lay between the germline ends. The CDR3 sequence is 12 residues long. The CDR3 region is CASSTTNTEAFF. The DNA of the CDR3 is TGTGCCAGCAGTACGACGAACACTGAAGCTTTCTTT. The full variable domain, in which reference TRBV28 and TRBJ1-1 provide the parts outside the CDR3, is DVKVTQSSRYLVKRTGEKVFLECVQDMDHENMFWYRQDPGLGLRLIYFSYDVKMKEKGDIPEGYSVSREKKERFSLILESASTNQTSMYLCASSTTNTEAFFGQGTRLTVV.

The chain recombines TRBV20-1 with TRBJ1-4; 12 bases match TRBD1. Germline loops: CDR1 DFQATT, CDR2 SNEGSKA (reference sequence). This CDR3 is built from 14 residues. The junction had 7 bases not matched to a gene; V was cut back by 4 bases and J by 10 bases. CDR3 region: CSAKGQGAWGKLFF. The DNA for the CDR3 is TGCAGTGCTAAGGGACAGGGGGCCTGGGGAAAACTGTTTTTT.

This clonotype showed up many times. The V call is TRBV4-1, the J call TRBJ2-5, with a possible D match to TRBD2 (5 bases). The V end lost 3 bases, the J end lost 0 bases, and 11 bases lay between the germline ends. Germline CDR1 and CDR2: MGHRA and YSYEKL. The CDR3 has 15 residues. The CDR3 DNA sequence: TGCGCCAGCAGCCAGCCGTCGGGGAACCAAGAGACCCAGTACTTC. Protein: CASSQPSGNQETQYF.

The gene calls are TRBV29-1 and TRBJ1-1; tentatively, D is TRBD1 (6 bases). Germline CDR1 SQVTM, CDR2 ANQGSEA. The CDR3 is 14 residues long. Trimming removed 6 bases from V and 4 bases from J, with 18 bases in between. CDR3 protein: CSVTKQGGGTEAFF. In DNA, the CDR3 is TGCAGCGTGACTAAACAGGGTGGGGGCACTGAAGCTTTCTTT.

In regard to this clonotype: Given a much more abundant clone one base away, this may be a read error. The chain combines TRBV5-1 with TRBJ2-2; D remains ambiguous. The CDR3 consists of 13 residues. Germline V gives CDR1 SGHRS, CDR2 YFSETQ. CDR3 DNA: TGCGCCAACAGCTTGGTTCCGTCCGGGGAGCTGTTTTTT. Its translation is CANSLVPSGELFF.

In DNA, the CDR3 is TGTGCCAGCAGCCTACAACAGGGAGAGAACACTGAAGCTTTCTTT. Translated, it gives CASSLQQGENTEAFF. This rearrangement joins TRBV7-8 to TRBJ1-1, with a tentative D call TRBD1 (6 bases). Trimming took 5 bases from V and 1 from J, leaving 14 bases between them. There are 15 residues in the CDR3. The germline CDR1 and CDR2 sequences are SGHVS and FQNEAQ.

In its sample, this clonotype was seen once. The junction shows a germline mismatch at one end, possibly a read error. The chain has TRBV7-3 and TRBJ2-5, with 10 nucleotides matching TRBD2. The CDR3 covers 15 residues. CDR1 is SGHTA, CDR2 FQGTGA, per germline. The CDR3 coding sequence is TGTGCCAGCAGCTTACTAGCGGGAGCTGGGGAGACCCAGCACTTC. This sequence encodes CASSLLAGAGETQHF.

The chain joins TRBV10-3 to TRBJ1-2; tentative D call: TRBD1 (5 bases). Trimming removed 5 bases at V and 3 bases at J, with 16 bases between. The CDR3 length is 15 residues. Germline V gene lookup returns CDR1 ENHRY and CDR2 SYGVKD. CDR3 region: CAISNDSPLDYGYTF. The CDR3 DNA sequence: TGTGCCATCAGTAACGACAGTCCCCTGGACTATGGCTACACCTTC.

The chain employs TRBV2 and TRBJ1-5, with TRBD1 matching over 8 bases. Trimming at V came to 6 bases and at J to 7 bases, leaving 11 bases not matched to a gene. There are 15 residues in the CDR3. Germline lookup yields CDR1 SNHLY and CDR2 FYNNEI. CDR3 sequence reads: CASSATGGGGQPQHF. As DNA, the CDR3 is TGTGCCAGCAGCGCTACAGGGGGAGGAGGACAGCCCCAGCATTTT. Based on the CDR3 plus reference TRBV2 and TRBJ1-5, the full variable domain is EPEVTQTPSHQVTQMGQEVILRCVPISNHLYFYWYRQILGQKVEFLVSFYNNEISEKSEIFDDQFSVERPDGSNFTLKIRSTKLEDSAMYFCASSATGGGGQPQHFGDGTRLSIL.

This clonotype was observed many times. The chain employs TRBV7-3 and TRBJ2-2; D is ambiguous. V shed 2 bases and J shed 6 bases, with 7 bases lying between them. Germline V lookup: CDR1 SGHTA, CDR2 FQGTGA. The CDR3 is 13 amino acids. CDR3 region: CASSLSPPGELFF. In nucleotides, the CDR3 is TGTGCCAGCAGCTTATCCCCCCCCGGGGAGCTGTTTTTT.

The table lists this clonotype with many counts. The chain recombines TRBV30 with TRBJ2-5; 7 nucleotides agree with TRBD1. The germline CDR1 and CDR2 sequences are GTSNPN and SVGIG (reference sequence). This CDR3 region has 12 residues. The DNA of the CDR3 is TGTGCGCATAACAGGGGCGCGGAGACCCAGTACTTC. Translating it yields CAHNRGAETQYF.

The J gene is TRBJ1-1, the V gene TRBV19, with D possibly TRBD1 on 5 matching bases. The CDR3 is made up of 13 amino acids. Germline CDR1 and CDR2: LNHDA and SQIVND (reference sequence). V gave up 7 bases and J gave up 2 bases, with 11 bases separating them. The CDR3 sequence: CASTSGINTEAFF. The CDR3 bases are TGTGCCAGTACTTCAGGGATTAACACTGAAGCTTTCTTT.

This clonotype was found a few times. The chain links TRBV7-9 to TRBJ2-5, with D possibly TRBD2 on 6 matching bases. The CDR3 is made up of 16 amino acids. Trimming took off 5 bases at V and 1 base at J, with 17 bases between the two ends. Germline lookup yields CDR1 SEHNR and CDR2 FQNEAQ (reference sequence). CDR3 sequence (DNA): TGTGCCAGCAGCCCTAGCTTGGGGGACTTCCAAGAGACCCAGTACTTC. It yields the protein CASSPSLGDFQETQYF.

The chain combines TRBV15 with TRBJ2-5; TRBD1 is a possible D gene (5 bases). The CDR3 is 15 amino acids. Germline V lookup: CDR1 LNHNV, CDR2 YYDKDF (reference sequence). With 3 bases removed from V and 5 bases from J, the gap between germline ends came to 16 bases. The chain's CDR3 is CATSSASGARETQYF. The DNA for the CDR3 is TGTGCCACCAGCAGTGCTAGTGGGGCCCGGGAGACCCAGTACTTC.

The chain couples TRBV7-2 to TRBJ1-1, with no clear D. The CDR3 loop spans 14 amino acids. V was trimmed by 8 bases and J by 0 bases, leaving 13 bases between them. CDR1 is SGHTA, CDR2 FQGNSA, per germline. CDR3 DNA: TGTGCCAGCGCTCGGAAAGCGATGAACACTGAAGCTTTCTTT. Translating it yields CASARKAMNTEAFF.

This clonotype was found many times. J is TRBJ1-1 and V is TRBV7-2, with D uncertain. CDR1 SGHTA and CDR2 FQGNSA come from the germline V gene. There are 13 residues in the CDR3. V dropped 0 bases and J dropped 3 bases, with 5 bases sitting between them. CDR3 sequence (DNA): TGTGCCAGCAGCTTAGCGATGGACACTGAAGCTTTCTTT. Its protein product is CASSLAMDTEAFF.

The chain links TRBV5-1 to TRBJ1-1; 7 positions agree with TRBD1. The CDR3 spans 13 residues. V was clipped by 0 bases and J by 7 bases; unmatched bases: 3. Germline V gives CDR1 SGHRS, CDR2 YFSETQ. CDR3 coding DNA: TGCGCCAGCAGCTTGGGGACAGGCGGTGAAGCTTTCTTT. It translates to CASSLGTGGEAFF.

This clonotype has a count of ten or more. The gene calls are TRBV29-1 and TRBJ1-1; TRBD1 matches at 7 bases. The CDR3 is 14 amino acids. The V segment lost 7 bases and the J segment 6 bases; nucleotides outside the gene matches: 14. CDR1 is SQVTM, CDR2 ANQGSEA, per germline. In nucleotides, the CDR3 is TGCAGCGCGATACTTCGGACAGGAGCCTCTGAAGCTTTCTTT. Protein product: CSAILRTGASEAFF.

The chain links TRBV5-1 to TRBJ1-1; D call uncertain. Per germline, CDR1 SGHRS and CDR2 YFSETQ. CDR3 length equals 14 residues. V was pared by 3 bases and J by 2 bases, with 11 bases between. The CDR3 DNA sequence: TGCGCCAGCAGCTCCGGGCCAGTTAACACTGAAGCTTTCTTT. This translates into CASSSGPVNTEAFF.

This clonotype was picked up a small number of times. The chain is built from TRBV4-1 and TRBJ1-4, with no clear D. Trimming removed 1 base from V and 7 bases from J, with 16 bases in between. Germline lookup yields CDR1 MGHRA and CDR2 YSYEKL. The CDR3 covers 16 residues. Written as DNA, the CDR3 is TGCGCCAGCAGCCAAGCGGCCCGGGTGTTGGGTGAAAAACTGTTTTTT. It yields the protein CASSQAARVLGEKLFF.

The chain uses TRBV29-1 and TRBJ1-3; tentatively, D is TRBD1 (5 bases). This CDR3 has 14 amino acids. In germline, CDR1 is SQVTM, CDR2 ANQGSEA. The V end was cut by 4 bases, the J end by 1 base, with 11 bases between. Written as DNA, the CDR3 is TGCAGCGTTGGAGCAGGGTCATCTGGAAACACCATATATTTT. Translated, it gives CSVGAGSSGNTIYF. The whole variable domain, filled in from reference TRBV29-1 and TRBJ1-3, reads SAVISQKPSRDICQRGTSLTIQCQVDSQVTMMFWYRQQPGQSLTLIATANQGSEATYESGFVIDKFPISRPNLTFSTLTVSNMSPEDSSIYLCSVGAGSSGNTIYFGEGSWLTVV.